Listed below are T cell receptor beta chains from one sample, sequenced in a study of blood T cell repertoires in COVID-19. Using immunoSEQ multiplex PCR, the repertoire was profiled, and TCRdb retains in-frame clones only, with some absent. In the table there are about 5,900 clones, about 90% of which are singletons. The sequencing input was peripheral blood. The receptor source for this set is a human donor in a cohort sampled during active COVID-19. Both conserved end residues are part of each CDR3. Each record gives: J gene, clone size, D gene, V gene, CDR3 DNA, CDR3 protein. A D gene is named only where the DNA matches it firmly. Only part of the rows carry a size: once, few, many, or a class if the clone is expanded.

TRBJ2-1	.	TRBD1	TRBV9	TGTGCCAGCAGCCACCGACAGGGGGCGAACAATGAGCAGTTCTTC	CASSHRQGANNEQFF
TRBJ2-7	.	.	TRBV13	TGTGCCAGCAGCTTAGTGGGCCAGCCTTACGAGCAGTACTTC	CASSLVGQPYEQYF
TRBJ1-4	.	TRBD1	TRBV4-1	TGCGCCAGCACCCAGGGGACAGGGGTCGAAACGGTGAAGAAAAAACTGTTTTTT	CASTQGTGVETVKKKLFF
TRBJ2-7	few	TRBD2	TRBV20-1	TGCAGTGCTAGTGGCGCGGGGGGACCCTACGAGCAGTACTTC	CSASGAGGPYEQYF
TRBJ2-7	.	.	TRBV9	TGTGCCAGCAGCCCCGGACAGCGGAGCTCCTACGAGCAGTACTTC	CASSPGQRSSYEQYF
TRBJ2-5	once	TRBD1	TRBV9	TGTGCCAGCAGCGTTTTATTCGACAGGGTAGGGGAGACCCAGTACTTC	CASSVLFDRVGETQYF
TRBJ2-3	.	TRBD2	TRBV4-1	TGCGCCAGCAGCGGTCAAGGGAGCGGGACTTGGATTGTAGATACGCAGTATTTT	CASSGQGSGTWIVDTQYF
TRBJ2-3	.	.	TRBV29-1	TGCAGCGTTGTAAGGCGGGGAGCAGATACGCAGTATTTT	CSVVRRGADTQYF
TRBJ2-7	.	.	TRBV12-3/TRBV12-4	TGTGCCAGCACCCCGGGTATAGGCTACGAGCAGTACTTC	CASTPGIGYEQYF
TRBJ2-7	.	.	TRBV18	TGTGCCAGCTCATATTACAGGGCGCCAAGCTACGAGCAGTACTTC	CASSYYRAPSYEQYF
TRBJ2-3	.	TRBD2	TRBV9	TGTGCCAGCAGCCCTAGGGAGGGATATAGCGGGGGGGCCACAGATACGCAGTATTTT	CASSPREGYSGGATDTQYF
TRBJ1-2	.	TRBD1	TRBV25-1	TGTGCCAGCAGTGAATTAGCCGGGACAGGGGTAGGCTACACCTTC	CASSELAGTGVGYTF
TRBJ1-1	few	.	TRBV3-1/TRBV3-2	TGTGCCTGCCGAGGGGGCACTGAAGCTTTCTTT	CACRGGTEAFF
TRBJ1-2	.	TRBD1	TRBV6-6	TGTGCCAGCATCCACAGGGGGCTTGGTGATGGCTACACCTTC	CASIHRGLGDGYTF
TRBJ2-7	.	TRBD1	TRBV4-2	TGTGCCAGCAGCCAAGTGGACAGGGGGCACTACGAGCAGTACTTC	CASSQVDRGHYEQYF
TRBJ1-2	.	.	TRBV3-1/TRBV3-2	TGTGCCAGCACGCCCTCGGTGAGGTCTATTGGCTACACCTTC	CASTPSVRSIGYTF
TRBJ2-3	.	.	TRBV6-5	TGTGCCAGCAGTTTACAGGGTAAACTCACAGATACGCAGTATTTT	CASSLQGKLTDTQYF
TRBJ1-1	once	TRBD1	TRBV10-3	TGTGCCATCGACGGACAGGGAACCGGTGAAGCTTTCTTT	CAIDGQGTGEAFF
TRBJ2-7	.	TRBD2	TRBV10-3	TGTGCCATCAGCCATAGCGGGGTCGACTACGAGCAGTACTTC	CAISHSGVDYEQYF
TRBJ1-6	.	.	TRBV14	TGTGCCAGCAGCCAAGGGAGGGAGTATTCACCCCTCCACTTT	CASSQGREYSPLHF
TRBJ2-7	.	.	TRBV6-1	TGTGCCAGCAGTGAAGACACGTACTACGAGCAGTACTTC	CASSEDTYYEQYF
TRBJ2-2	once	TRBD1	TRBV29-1	TGCAGCGTCCCGGGACAGGGGGGGGAGACCGGGGAGCTGTTTTTT	CSVPGQGGETGELFF